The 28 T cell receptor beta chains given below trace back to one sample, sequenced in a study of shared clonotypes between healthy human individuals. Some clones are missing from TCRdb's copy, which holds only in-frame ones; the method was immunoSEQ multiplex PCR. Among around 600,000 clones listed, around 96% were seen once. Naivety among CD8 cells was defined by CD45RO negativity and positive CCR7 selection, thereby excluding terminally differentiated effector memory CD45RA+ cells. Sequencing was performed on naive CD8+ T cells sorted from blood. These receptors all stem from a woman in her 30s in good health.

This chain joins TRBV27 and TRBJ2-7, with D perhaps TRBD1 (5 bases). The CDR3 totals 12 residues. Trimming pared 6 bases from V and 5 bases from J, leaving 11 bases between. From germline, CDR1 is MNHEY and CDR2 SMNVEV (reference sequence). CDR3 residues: CASRQGPHEQYF. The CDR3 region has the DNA TGTGCCAGCAGGCAGGGTCCCCACGAGCAGTACTTC.

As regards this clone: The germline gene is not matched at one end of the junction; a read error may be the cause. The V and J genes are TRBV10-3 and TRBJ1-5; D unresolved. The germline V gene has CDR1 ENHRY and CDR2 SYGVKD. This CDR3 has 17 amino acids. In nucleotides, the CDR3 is TGTGCCAGCAGTGAACTCCGGACCATCGATAGCAATCAGCCCCAGCATTTT. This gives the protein CASSELRTIDSNQPQHF.

Here the CDR3 DNA reads TGTGCCAGCAGCCAAAGGGGGGGGAACGAGCAGTACTTC. Translation: CASSQRGGNEQYF. The chain couples TRBV11-3 to TRBJ2-7; possible D gene TRBD2, 7 bases. The germline V gene has CDR1 SGHNT and CDR2 YENEEA. The CDR3 contains 13 residues. V was shortened by 5 bases and J by 5 bases, with 13 bases between the two germline ends.

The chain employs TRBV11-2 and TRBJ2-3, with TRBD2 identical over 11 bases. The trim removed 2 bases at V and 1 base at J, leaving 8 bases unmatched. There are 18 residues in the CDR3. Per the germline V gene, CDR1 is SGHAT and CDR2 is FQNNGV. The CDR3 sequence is CASSLLAGGTIGTDTQYF. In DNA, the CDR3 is TGTGCCAGCAGCTTACTAGCGGGGGGTACTATTGGCACAGATACGCAGTATTTT. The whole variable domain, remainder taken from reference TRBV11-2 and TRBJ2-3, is EAGVAQSPRYKIIEKRQSVAFWCNPISGHATLYWYQQILGQGPKLLIQFQNNGVVDDSQLPKDRFSAERLKGVDSTLKIQPAKLEDSAVYLCASSLLAGGTIGTDTQYFGPGTRLTVL.

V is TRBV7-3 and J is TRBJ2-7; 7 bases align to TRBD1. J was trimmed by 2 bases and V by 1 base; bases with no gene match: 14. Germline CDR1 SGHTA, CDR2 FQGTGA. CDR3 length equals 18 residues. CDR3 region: CASSLKGDYRGTTYEQYF. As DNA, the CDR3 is TGTGCCAGCAGCTTAAAGGGAGACTACAGGGGCACTACCTACGAGCAGTACTTC.

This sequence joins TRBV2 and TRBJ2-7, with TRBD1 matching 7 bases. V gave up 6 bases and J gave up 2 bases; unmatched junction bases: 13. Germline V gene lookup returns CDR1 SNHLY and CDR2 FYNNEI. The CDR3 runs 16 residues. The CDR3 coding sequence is TGTGCCAGCAGGCATGGACCGGGACAGATAACCTACGAGCAGTACTTC. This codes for CASRHGPGQITYEQYF.

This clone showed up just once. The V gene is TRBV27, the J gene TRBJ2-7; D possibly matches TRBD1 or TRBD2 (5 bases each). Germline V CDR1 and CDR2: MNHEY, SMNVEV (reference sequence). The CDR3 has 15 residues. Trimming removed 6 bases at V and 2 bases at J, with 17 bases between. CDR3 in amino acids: CASSEGLGVAYEQYF. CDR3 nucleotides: TGTGCCAGCAGCGAAGGCCTGGGGGTGGCCTACGAGCAGTACTTC.

Here the CDR3 DNA reads TGTGCCACCAGCAGGGGGGGGGCTGAGCAGTTCTTC. Protein product: CATSRGGAEQFF. This chain links TRBV15 with TRBJ2-1, with a weak D call TRBD2 (7 bases). The germline V gene has CDR1 LNHNV and CDR2 YYDKDF (reference sequence). The CDR3 totals 12 residues. The V and J ends lost 3 bases and 9 bases respectively, with 9 bases between them.

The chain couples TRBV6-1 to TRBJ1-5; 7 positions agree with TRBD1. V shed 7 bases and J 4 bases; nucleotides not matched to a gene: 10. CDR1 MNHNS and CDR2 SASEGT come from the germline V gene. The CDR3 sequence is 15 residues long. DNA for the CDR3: TGTGCCAGCAAAAACAGGGGTTCAGATAATCAGCCCCAGCATTTT. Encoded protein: CASKNRGSDNQPQHF.

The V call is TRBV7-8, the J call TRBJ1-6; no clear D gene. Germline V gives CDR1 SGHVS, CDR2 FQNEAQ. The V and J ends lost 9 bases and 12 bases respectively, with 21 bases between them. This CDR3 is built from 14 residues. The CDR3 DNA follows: TGTGCCAGTCTCCCAGATCCGTTACAAGGACCCCTCCACTTT. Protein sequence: CASLPDPLQGPLHF.

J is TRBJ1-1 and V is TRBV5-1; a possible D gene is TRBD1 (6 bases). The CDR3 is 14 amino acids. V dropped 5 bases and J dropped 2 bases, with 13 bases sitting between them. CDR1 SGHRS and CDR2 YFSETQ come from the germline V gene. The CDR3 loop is CASRPTGDNTEAFF. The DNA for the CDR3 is TGCGCCAGCAGGCCGACAGGAGACAACACTGAAGCTTTCTTT.

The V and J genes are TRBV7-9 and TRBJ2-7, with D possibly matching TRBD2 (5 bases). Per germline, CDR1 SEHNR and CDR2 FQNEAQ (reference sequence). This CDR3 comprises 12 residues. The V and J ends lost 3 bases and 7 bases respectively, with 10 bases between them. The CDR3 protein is CASSFGKIEQYF. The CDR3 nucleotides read TGTGCCAGCAGCTTCGGGAAAATAGAGCAGTACTTC.

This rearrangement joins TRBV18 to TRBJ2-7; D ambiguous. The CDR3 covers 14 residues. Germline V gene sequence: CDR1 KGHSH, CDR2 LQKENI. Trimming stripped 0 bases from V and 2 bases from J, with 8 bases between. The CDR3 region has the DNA TGTGCCAGCTCACCACCGGCACTGACCTACGAGCAGTACTTC. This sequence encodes CASSPPALTYEQYF.

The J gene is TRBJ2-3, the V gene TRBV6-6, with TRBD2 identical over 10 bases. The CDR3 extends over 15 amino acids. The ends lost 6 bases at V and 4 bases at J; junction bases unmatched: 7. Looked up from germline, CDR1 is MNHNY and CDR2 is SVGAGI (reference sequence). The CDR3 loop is CASSHLAGVPDTQYF. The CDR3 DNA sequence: TGTGCCAGCAGCCACCTAGCGGGAGTGCCAGATACGCAGTATTTT.

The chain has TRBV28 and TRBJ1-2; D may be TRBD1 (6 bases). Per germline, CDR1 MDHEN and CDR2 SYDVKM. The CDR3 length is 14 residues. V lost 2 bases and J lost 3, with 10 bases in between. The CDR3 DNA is TGTGCCAGCAGTTTAAGAGGGGGGTACTATGGCTACACCTTC. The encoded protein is CASSLRGGYYGYTF.

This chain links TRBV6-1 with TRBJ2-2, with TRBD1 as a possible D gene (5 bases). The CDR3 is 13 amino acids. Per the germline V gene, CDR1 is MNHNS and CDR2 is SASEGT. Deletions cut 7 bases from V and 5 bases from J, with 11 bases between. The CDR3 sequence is CASKGRGTGELFF. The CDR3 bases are TGTGCCAGCAAGGGTAGGGGTACCGGGGAGCTGTTTTTT.

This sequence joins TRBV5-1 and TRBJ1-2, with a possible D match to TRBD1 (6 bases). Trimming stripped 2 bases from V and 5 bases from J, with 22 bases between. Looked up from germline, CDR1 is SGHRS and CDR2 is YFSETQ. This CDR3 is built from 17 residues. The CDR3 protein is CASSFRTAPNRGYGYTF. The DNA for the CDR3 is TGCGCCAGCAGCTTTAGGACAGCGCCTAACCGTGGGTATGGCTACACCTTC.

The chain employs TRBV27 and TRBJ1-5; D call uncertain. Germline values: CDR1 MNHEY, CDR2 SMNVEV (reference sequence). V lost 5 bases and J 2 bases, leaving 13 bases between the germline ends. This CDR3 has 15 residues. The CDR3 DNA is TGTGCCAGCAGTCCCGGGTCCTCCGGCAATCAGCCCCAGCATTTT. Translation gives CASSPGSSGNQPQHF.

CDR3 nucleotide sequence: TGTGCCAGCAGCCCCCCCGGGACGAATCCCTACGAGCAGTACTTC. Translating gives CASSPPGTNPYEQYF. The chain uses TRBV7-9 and TRBJ2-7; possibly TRBD1 or TRBD2 for D (5 bases each). Trimming pared 5 bases from V and 2 bases from J, leaving 16 bases between. This CDR3 region has 15 residues. Germline values: CDR1 SEHNR, CDR2 FQNEAQ (reference sequence).

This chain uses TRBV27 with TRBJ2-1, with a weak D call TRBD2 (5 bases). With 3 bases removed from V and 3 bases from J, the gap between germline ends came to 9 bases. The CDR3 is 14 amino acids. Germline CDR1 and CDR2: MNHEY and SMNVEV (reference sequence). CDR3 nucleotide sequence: TGTGCCAGCAGTTTTTCCCGGGGCTACAATGAGCAGTTCTTC. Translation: CASSFSRGYNEQFF.

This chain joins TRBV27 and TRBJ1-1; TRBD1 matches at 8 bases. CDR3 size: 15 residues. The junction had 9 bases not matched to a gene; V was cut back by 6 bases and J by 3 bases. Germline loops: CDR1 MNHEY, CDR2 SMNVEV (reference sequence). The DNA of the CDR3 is TGTGCCAGCAGCCCACTAGGACAGGGCTACACTGAAGCTTTCTTT. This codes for CASSPLGQGYTEAFF.

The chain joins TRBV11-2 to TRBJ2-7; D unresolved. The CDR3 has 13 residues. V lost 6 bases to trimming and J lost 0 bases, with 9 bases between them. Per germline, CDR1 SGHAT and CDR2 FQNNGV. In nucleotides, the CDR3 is TGTGCCAGCAGTAGTAATACCTCCTACGAGCAGTACTTC. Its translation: CASSSNTSYEQYF.

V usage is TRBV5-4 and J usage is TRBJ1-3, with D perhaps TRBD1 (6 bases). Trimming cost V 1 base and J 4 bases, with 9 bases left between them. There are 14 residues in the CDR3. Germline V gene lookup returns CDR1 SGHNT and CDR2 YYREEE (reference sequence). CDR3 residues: CASSLSGAGNTIYF. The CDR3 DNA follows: TGTGCCAGCAGCTTGTCAGGGGCAGGAAACACCATATATTTT.

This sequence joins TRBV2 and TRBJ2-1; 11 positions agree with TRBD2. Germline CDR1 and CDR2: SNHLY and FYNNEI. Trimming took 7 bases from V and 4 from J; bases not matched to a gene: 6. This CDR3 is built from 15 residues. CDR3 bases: TGTGCCAGCATCGTAGCGGGAGGGGAGTACAATGAGCAGTTCTTC. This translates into CASIVAGGEYNEQFF. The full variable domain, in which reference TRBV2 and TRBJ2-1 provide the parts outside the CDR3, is EPEVTQTPSHQVTQMGQEVILRCVPISNHLYFYWYRQILGQKVEFLVSFYNNEISEKSEIFDDQFSVERPDGSNFTLKIRSTKLEDSAMYFCASIVAGGEYNEQFFGPGTRLTVL.

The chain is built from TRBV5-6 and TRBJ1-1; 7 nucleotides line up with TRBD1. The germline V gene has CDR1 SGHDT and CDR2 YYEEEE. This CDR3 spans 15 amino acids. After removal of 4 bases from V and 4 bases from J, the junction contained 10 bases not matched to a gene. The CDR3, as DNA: TGTGCCAGCAGCCTAAACAGGGGTAGAGGCACTGAAGCTTTCTTT. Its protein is CASSLNRGRGTEAFF.

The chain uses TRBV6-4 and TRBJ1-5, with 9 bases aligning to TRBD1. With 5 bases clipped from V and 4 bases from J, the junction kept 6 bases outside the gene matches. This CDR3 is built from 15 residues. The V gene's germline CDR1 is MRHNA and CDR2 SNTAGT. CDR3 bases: TGTGCCAGCAGTTCCGGGACAGGGCCTAATCAGCCCCAGCATTTT. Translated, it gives CASSSGTGPNQPQHF.

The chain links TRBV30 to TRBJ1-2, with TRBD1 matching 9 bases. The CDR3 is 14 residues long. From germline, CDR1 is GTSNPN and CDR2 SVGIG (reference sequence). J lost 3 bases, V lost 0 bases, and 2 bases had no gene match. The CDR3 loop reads CAWSVGTGHYGYTF. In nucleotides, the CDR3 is TGTGCCTGGAGTGTAGGGACAGGGCACTATGGCTACACCTTC.

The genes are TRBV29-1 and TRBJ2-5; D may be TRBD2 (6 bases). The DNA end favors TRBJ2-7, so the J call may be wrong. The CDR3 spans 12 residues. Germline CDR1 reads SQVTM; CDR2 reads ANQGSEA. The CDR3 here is CSGGDGSYEQYF. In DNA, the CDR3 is TGCAGCGGGGGGGACGGATCCTACGAGCAGTACTTC.